This TCR beta chain stems from a study of chemoradiotherapy in HPV16-positive cancers. Repertoires were sampled repeatedly during chemoradiotherapy. Study-level points and caveats: Non-HPV-specific T cells did not expand in tumors during treatment, whereas candidate HPV-specific clones and E7-related motifs did. The functional HPV-specific definition rests on just two HPV16-positive patients. For HPV16-positive patients, expanding HPV-responsive T cells associated with longer recurrence-free survival.

As regards this clone: Antigen unknown.

Trimming took 3 bases from V and 5 from J; bases not matched to a gene: 9. In germline, CDR1 is KGHSH, CDR2 LQKENI. The CDR3 runs to 16 residues. Repertoires were generated with immunoSEQ multiplex PCR, while TCRdb's copy carries only in-frame clones and drops some. The sample contains tens of thousands of clones, roughly 78% of which appear only once. This chain joins TRBV18 and TRBJ1-4, with 7 bases identical to TRBD1. This receptor was obtained from a human donor with HPV-associated anogenital cancer. Material: blood, obtained from a patient who underwent chemoradiotherapy. CDR3 nucleotides: TGTGCCAGCTCACCTCTGCCGGGACAGCAGAATGAAAAACTGTTTTTT. This translates into CASSPLPGQQNEKLFF.